These 30 T cell receptor beta chains came from one sample sequenced in a study of breast tumors, draining lymph nodes, adjacent tissues. Samples came from axillary lymph nodes draining the breast cancer. TCRdb ran MiXCR on the multiplex PCR reads and lists one entry per CDR3 protein. Of over 150,000 distinct CDR3 sequences in the sample, 31% are singletons; the top ten hold 4% to 5.5%. The sample consisted of axillary lymph node tissue. Source of these receptors: a female donor with breast cancer. Some clones in this sample may be carry-over from other donors' samples.

The rearrangement links TRBV7-2 to TRBJ2-3, with 8 positions matching TRBD2. The germline V gene has CDR1 SGHTA and CDR2 FQGNSA. With V trimmed by 5 bases and J by 11 bases, 12 bases remained unmatched. This CDR3 has 14 residues. The CDR3 region is CASSPRGANNEQYF. Written as DNA, the CDR3 is TGTGCCAGCAGCCCGCGGGGGGCCAACAATGAGCAGTATTTT. Based on the CDR3 plus reference TRBV7-2 and TRBJ2-3, the full variable domain is GAGVSQSPSNKVTEKGKDVELRCDPISGHTALYWYRQSLGQGLEFLIYFQGNSAPDKSGLPSDRFSAERTGGSVSTLTIQRTQQEDSAVYLCASSPRGANNEQYFGPGTRLTVL.

Comment on this clonotype: A single base separates this from a much larger clone, so it may be a read error. The chain is built from TRBV28 and TRBJ1-2; D remains ambiguous. The germline V gene has CDR1 MDHEN and CDR2 SYDVKM. This CDR3 is built from 12 residues. The V gene lost 8 bases and the J gene lost 5 bases, with 12 bases spanning the gap. Here the CDR3 reads CASRGEPYGYTF. DNA of the CDR3: TGTGCCAGCCGCGGGGAGCCTTATGGCTACACCTTC.

This clonotype was counted at least ten times. The chain employs TRBV20-1 and TRBJ1-6; tentatively, D is TRBD1 (6 bases). The germline V gene has CDR1 DFQATT and CDR2 SNEGSKA (reference sequence). V was clipped by 6 bases and J by 7 bases, with 13 bases between them. The CDR3 consists of 13 residues. CDR3 nucleotides: TGCAGTGCCCAGAAAACAGGGAATTCACCCCTCCACTTT. Translated: CSAQKTGNSPLHF.

This clonotype was observed many times. The chain has TRBV5-1 and TRBJ2-5, with unresolved D. V was cut by 0 bases and J by 8 bases, with 14 bases left in between. From germline, CDR1 is SGHRS and CDR2 YFSETQ. The CDR3 spans 14 residues. The CDR3 reads CASSLGARRDTQYF. CDR3 DNA: TGCGCCAGCAGCTTGGGGGCTAGACGAGACACCCAGTACTTC. Full variable domain (missing parts from reference TRBV5-1 and TRBJ2-5): KAGVTQTPRYLIKTRGQQVTLSCSPISGHRSVSWYQQTPGQGLQFLFEYFSETQRNKGNFPGRFSGRQFSNSRSEMNVSTLELGDSALYLCASSLGARRDTQYFGPGTRLLVL.

In its sample, this clonotype was seen a few times. A read error is possible here, since a much larger clone lies one base away. This is likely a read error, given that the CDR3 carries no conserved phenylalanine or tryptophan at its end. V is TRBV7-8 and J is TRBJ2-7; D tentatively fits TRBD1 or TRBD2 (6 bases each). The CDR3 is 14 residues long. The V gene's germline CDR1 is SGHVS and CDR2 FQNEAQ. The V end lost 8 bases, the J end lost 1 base, and 15 bases lay between the germline ends. The DNA of the CDR3 is TGTGCCAGCCTGCCGGGGGCCGTATCCTACGAGCAGTACCTC. Residues: CASLPGAVSYEQYL.

V usage is TRBV4-1 and J usage is TRBJ2-5; D possibly corresponds to TRBD2 (5 bases). The CDR3 contains 15 residues. With 0 bases removed from V and 5 bases from J, the gap between germline ends came to 13 bases. Germline V CDR1 and CDR2: MGHRA, YSYEKL. The CDR3 nucleotides read TGCGCCAGCAGCCAAGATCCACCGGGAAGGGAGACCCAGTACTTC. Its translation is CASSQDPPGRETQYF.

This clonotype showed up many times. The CDR3 is CASSRSSDYGYTF. Here the CDR3 DNA reads TGTGCCAGCAGCCGAAGCTCTGACTATGGCTACACCTTC. This chain links TRBV6-5 with TRBJ1-2; D unresolved. The CDR3 consists of 13 residues. Trimming took 6 bases from V and 3 from J, leaving 11 bases between them. Germline lookup yields CDR1 MNHEY and CDR2 SVGAGI.

The sample holds many counts of this clonotype. V is TRBV4-1 and J is TRBJ2-3; perhaps TRBD2 as D (5 bases). Germline-derived CDR1 and CDR2 are MGHRA and YSYEKL. This CDR3 is built from 16 residues. V was pared by 0 bases and J by 1 base, with 11 bases between. Written as DNA, the CDR3 is TGCGCCAGCAGCCAAGAGCCGGAGAGGGGCACAGATACGCAGTATTTT. As protein: CASSQEPERGTDTQYF.

At least ten counts were recorded for this clonotype. The chain joins TRBV7-8 to TRBJ2-3; maybe TRBD2 (5 bases). The V and J ends lost 5 bases and 5 bases respectively, with 17 bases between them. The CDR3 length is 15 residues. CDR1 and CDR2 (germline): SGHVS, FQNEAQ. In DNA, the CDR3 is TGTGCCAGCAGCCTATACGGGGTAGCTGGAGATACGCAGTATTTT. As protein: CASSLYGVAGDTQYF.

This clonotype was recorded many times. This chain links TRBV6-6 with TRBJ1-6; possibly TRBD1 for D (5 bases). This CDR3 has 15 residues. Deletions cut 5 bases from V and 10 bases from J, with 18 bases between. Germline loops: CDR1 MNHNY, CDR2 SVGAGI (reference sequence). CDR3: CASSHFRDLGSPLHF. The DNA of the CDR3 is TGTGCCAGCAGTCACTTCCGGGACCTTGGGTCACCCCTCCACTTT.

The rearrangement joins TRBV27 to TRBJ2-7; 7 nucleotides match TRBD2. Germline V gene data show CDR1 as MNHEY and CDR2 as SMNVEV (reference sequence). Germline trimming cut 6 bases from V and 0 bases from J; bases unmatched to any gene: 8. CDR3 length: 15 amino acids. This CDR3 is CASRLGGASSYEQYF. CDR3 coding DNA: TGTGCCAGCAGACTGGGAGGGGCGAGCTCCTACGAGCAGTACTTC.

This clonotype was seen ten or more times. J is TRBJ2-3 and V is TRBV5-5; 11 bases align to TRBD2. After removal of 1 base from V and 4 bases from J, the junction contained 5 bases not matched to a gene. The CDR3 extends over 16 amino acids. In germline, CDR1 is SGHKS, CDR2 YYEKEE (reference sequence). The CDR3 DNA reads TGTGCCAGCAGCTTGCCTAGCGGGGGGTATGCAGATACGCAGTATTTT. As protein: CASSLPSGGYADTQYF.

The sample holds a few counts of this clonotype. The chain recombines TRBV20-1 with TRBJ2-3; D is unresolved. In germline, CDR1 is DFQATT, CDR2 SNEGSKA (reference sequence). V lost 0 bases to trimming and J lost 1 base, with 23 bases between them. The CDR3 has 19 amino acids. In DNA form, the CDR3 reads TGCAGTGCTAGAGACAGGAGACCATACCCCAAGGATGGCACAGATACGCAGTATTTT. Translation: CSARDRRPYPKDGTDTQYF.

This clonotype showed up many times. This chain uses TRBV7-3 with TRBJ2-3; TRBD2 aligns across 8 bases. J was trimmed by 2 bases and V by 4 bases; bases with no gene match: 11. The CDR3 consists of 17 residues. Looked up from germline, CDR1 is SGHTA and CDR2 is FQGTGA. In DNA form, the CDR3 reads TGTGCCAGCAGCTCAAAACATCGGGGGGGCCCCACAGATACGCAGTATTTT. Translating gives CASSSKHRGGPTDTQYF.

Concerning this clonotype: This may come from a read error, since a much larger clone is one base off. The V call is TRBV6-4, the J call TRBJ2-1; possible D gene TRBD2, 6 bases. CDR1 and CDR2 from the germline V gene are MRHNA and SNTAGT. CDR3 length: 15 amino acids. V was clipped by 5 bases and J by 2 bases, with 13 bases between them. CDR3 residues: CASSQYSGAYNEQFF. In DNA form, the CDR3 reads TGTGCCAGCAGTCAATATTCGGGGGCCTACAATGAGCAGTTCTTC.

This clonotype was found many times. Given a much more abundant clone one base away, this may be a read error. This chain uses TRBV7-2 with TRBJ1-4, with 7 nucleotides matching TRBD1. The germline gives CDR1 SGHTA, CDR2 FQGNSA. This CDR3 comprises 16 residues. V was pared by 6 bases and J by 7 bases, with 14 bases of the junction left unmatched. DNA of the CDR3: TGTGCCAGCAGTTCCGAGGGGACAGCTCCAGCTGAAAAACTGTTTTTT. Amino acid sequence: CASSSEGTAPAEKLFF.

At least ten counts were recorded for this clonotype. The V and J genes are TRBV18 and TRBJ2-7; D not resolved. This CDR3 contains 14 residues. V was shortened by 6 bases and J by 1 base, with 13 bases between the two germline ends. Per the germline V gene, CDR1 is KGHSH and CDR2 is LQKENI. Written as DNA, the CDR3 is TGTGCCAGCTCGCGACTTTCTGGGTCCTACGAGCAGTACTTC. Translation: CASSRLSGSYEQYF.

Regarding this clonotype: With a much larger clone just one base away, this may be a read error. V is TRBV5-6 and J is TRBJ1-2; the D is unclear. Trimming removed 2 bases from V and 7 bases from J, with 9 bases in between. CDR3 size: 12 residues. Looked up from germline, CDR1 is SGHDT and CDR2 is YYEEEE. The CDR3 loop is CASSFLGAGYTF. CDR3 DNA sequence: TGTGCCAGCAGCTTCCTCGGAGCTGGCTACACCTTC.

This clonotype was recorded many times. The chain combines TRBV5-4 with TRBJ2-1; TRBD1 agrees at 10 bases. The CDR3 loop spans 15 amino acids. Germline V gene data show CDR1 as SGHNT and CDR2 as YYREEE (reference sequence). Trimming took 5 bases from V and 4 from J; bases not matched to a gene: 6. The CDR3 reads CASREDRGGYNEQFF. The CDR3 DNA follows: TGTGCCAGCAGAGAGGACAGGGGGGGGTACAATGAGCAGTTCTTC.

The genes are TRBV20-1 and TRBJ2-5; D is possibly TRBD1 or TRBD2 (7 bases each). This CDR3 comprises 16 residues. The V and J ends lost 0 bases and 2 bases respectively, with 16 bases between them. Looked up from germline, CDR1 is DFQATT and CDR2 is SNEGSKA (reference sequence). The CDR3 loop reads CSARDGSGGVQETQYF. The DNA for the CDR3 is TGCAGTGCTAGAGATGGCTCAGGGGGGGTACAAGAGACCCAGTACTTC.

This clonotype was detected ten times or more. This chain uses TRBV7-3 with TRBJ2-2; 11 bases fit TRBD2. V lost 5 bases to trimming and J lost 5 bases; unmatched junction nucleotides: 1. Germline V CDR1 and CDR2: SGHTA, FQGTGA. The CDR3 extends over 14 amino acids. CDR3 nucleotides: TGTGCCAGCAGCCGGACTAGCGGGACCGGGGAGCTGTTTTTT. As protein: CASSRTSGTGELFF.

The chain links TRBV5-1 to TRBJ2-6; TRBD1 matches 7 bases. This CDR3 has 18 amino acids. CDR1 is SGHRS and CDR2 is YFSETQ in the germline V gene. V shed 0 bases and J 0 bases; nucleotides not matched to a gene: 6. CDR3 sequence (DNA): TGCGCCAGCAGCTTGGCCACAGGGGCCCACTCTGGGGCCAACGTCCTGACTTTC. The encoded protein is CASSLATGAHSGANVLTF.

This clonotype was counted only a few times. V and J are TRBV6-6 and TRBJ1-1; a weak D match, TRBD1 (5 bases). Germline V gene data show CDR1 as MNHNY and CDR2 as SVGAGI (reference sequence). There are 14 residues in the CDR3. Trimming removed 7 bases from V and 1 base from J, with 13 bases in between. CDR3 sequence (DNA): TGTGCCAGCACCGCGGGGGTCGGGAACACTGAAGCTTTCTTT. This codes for CASTAGVGNTEAFF.

This clonotype occurred many times. J is TRBJ1-2 and V is TRBV24-1; D remains unclear. Germline CDR1 and CDR2: KGHDR and SFDVKD. The V gene lost 3 bases and the J gene lost 1 base, with 5 bases spanning the gap. This CDR3 spans 13 amino acids. CDR3 loop: CATSDIYNYGYTF. The CDR3 bases are TGTGCCACCAGTGATATATATAACTATGGCTACACCTTC.

This clonotype showed up many times. J is TRBJ2-1 and V is TRBV20-1; 8 nucleotides align to TRBD2. V trimming: 4 bases; J trimming: 7 bases; junction bases outside the gene matches: 15. CDR1 DFQATT and CDR2 SNEGSKA come from the germline V gene (reference sequence). The CDR3 runs 16 residues. CDR3: CSATRRGVAGRNEQFF. The CDR3 DNA sequence: TGCAGTGCTACCCGCCGGGGGGTAGCGGGGAGAAATGAGCAGTTCTTC.

This clonotype was counted many times. The chain carries TRBV5-6 and TRBJ1-6; 8 nucleotides agree with TRBD1. Germline V gene sequence: CDR1 SGHDT, CDR2 YYEEEE. The CDR3 covers 14 residues. Trimming removed 4 bases from V and 16 bases from J; junction bases left unmatched: 13. The CDR3: CASSTGTGQNRLHF. In DNA, the CDR3 is TGTGCCAGCAGCACCGGGACAGGCCAGAATAGGCTCCACTTT.

This CDR3 reads CASSRQGGTGEHF. The CDR3 coding sequence is TGTGCCAGTAGTCGGCAGGGCGGCACCGGGGAGCATTTT. V gene TRBV19 combines with J gene TRBJ1-5, with a tentative D call TRBD1 (5 bases). Trimming took 5 bases from V and 14 from J, leaving 19 bases between them. The CDR3 runs 13 residues. Germline loops: CDR1 LNHDA, CDR2 SQIVND (reference sequence).

This clonotype was recorded at least ten times. The V call is TRBV11-2, the J call TRBJ1-2, with 8 bases fitting TRBD1. The junction had 8 bases not matched to a gene; V was cut back by 5 bases and J by 3 bases. The CDR3 loop spans 15 amino acids. Germline assignment: CDR1 SGHAT and CDR2 FQNNGV. Here the CDR3 reads CASSQQTGAYYGYTF. CDR3 DNA: TGTGCCAGCAGCCAACAGACAGGGGCCTACTATGGCTACACCTTC.

The chain employs TRBV6-5 and TRBJ1-4, with D possibly being TRBD1 (6 bases). Germline V gene data show CDR1 as MNHEY and CDR2 as SVGAGI. This CDR3 is built from 14 residues. Trimming left V 8 bases short and J 2 bases short, with 12 bases between. The DNA of the CDR3 is TGTGCCAGCGCCGGGGGCGGGACTAATGAAAAACTGTTTTTT. Translation gives CASAGGGTNEKLFF.

Remarks on this clonotype: This may be a read error, as it is one base from a much larger clone. V is TRBV12-3 or TRBV12-4 and J is TRBJ2-2; the match to TRBD2 covers 12 bases. The CDR3 totals 14 residues. CDR3 in amino acids: CASNLAGGPGELLF. CDR3 coding DNA: TGTGCCAGCAACCTAGCGGGAGGGCCCGGGGAGCTGCTTTTT.